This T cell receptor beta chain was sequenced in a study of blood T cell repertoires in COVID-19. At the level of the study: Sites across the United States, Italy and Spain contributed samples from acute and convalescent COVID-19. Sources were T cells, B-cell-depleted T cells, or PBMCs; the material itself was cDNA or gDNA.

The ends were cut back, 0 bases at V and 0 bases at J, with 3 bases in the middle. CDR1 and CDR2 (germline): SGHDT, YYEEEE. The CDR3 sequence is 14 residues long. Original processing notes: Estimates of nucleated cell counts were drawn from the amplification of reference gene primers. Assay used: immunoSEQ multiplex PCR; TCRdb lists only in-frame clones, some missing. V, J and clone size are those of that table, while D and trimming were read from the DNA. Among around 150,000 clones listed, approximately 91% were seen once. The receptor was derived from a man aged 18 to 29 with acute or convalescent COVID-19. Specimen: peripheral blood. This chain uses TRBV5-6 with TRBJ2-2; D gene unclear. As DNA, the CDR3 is TGTGCCAGCAGCTTGGCGGCGAACACCGGGGAGCTGTTTTTT. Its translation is CASSLAANTGELFF.